The clone carrying this T cell receptor (beta chain) was detected ten times or more. Preparation of the TCRbeta library was carried out with unique molecular identifiers. TCRdb recomputed calls from the PCR reads with MiXCR, one row per CDR3 protein. The sample lists 400,000 to 500,000 distinct CDR3 sequences; 11% were seen once. The data are from a study of T-cell reconstitution after alpha-beta-depleted transplantation in children. The J segment lost 3 bases and the V segment lost 1 base, leaving 0 bases of the junction unmatched. The CDR3 covers 15 residues. Germline V lookup: CDR1 LGHNA, CDR2 YSLEER.

The source of this sequence is a human donor who donated a stem cell graft to a child with acute myeloid leukemia. The gene calls are TRBV4-3 and TRBJ2-6; 7 bases map to TRBD1. This sample comprised PBMCs from the stem cell graft donor, obtained from the stem cell graft. CDR3 nucleotides: TGCGCCAGCAGCCAAGGGACAGGTGGGGCCAACGTCCTGACTTTC. Translation: CASSQGTGGANVLTF.